The 16 T cell receptor beta chains in this list originate from one sample, sequenced in a study of CD8 T cells in ankylosing spondylitis. TCRdb analysed the 5' RACE reads with MiXCR anew, one entry per CDR3 protein. The sample comprises approximately 46,000 distinct CDR3 sequences, 9.5% to 11% of which are singletons, and roughly 1.5% rests with the top ten. The specimen sequenced was blood, either unsorted or a sorted T cell fraction (not recorded which). The receptor source for this set is a male donor with ankylosing spondylitis or in good health (not recorded which).

As concerns this clonotype: A single base separates this from a much larger clone, so it may be a read error. This chain connects TRBV24-1 to TRBJ2-5; D is unresolved. Germline V CDR1 and CDR2: KGHDR, SFDVKD. The CDR3 totals 16 residues. The CDR3 spells CASSDLNRNYQETQYF. The CDR3, as DNA: TGTGCCAGCAGTGATTTGAACAGAAACTACCAAGAGACCCAGTACTTC.

There are many counts of this clonotype. The chain is built from TRBV14 and TRBJ1-1, with a tentative D call TRBD1 (5 bases). Trimming took off 5 bases at V and 5 bases at J, with 15 bases between the two ends. The CDR3 is made up of 14 amino acids. In germline, CDR1 is SGHDN, CDR2 FVKESK. This chain's CDR3 is CASSLGPGRTEAFF. The CDR3 DNA is TGTGCCAGCAGCTTGGGACCGGGAAGGACTGAAGCTTTCTTT.

This clonotype was detected many times. J is TRBJ2-1 and V is TRBV7-8; D is undetermined. Germline CDR1 reads SGHVS; CDR2 reads FQNEAQ. CDR3 size: 16 residues. Trimming left V 4 bases short and J 0 bases short, with 13 bases between. The CDR3 is CASSSVGPLSYNEQFF. The CDR3, as DNA: TGTGCCAGCAGCTCTGTTGGGCCCCTCTCCTACAATGAGCAGTTCTTC.

The gene calls are TRBV12-3 or TRBV12-4 and TRBJ2-2; 9 nucleotides align to TRBD2. With V trimmed by 6 bases and J by 5 bases, 10 bases remained unmatched. This CDR3 region has 16 residues. CDR3 amino acids: CASSRGRGGTTGELFF. CDR3 DNA sequence: TGTGCCAGCAGCCGGGGGCGGGGGGGAACGACCGGGGAGCTGTTTTTT.

In this sample, this clonotype turned up many times. The chain is built from TRBV6-4 and TRBJ2-2; TRBD2 might be the D (5 bases). The CDR3 contains 18 residues. V was trimmed by 0 bases and J by 4 bases, leaving 18 bases between them. The germline gives CDR1 MRHNA, CDR2 SNTAGT. As DNA, the CDR3 is TGTGCCAGCAGTGACTCGAGCTCACTAGGTCCGGGCACCGGGGAGCTGTTTTTT. Its translation is CASSDSSSLGPGTGELFF.

This chain joins TRBV28 and TRBJ2-7; D is unclear. Germline V gene data show CDR1 as MDHEN and CDR2 as SYDVKM. V lost 0 bases to trimming and J lost 3 bases, with 15 bases between them. This CDR3 is 16 amino acids long. The CDR3 DNA follows: TGTGCCAGCAGTTTATGGAGAGCTCCCCCCTTCTACGAGCAGTACTTC. Its translation is CASSLWRAPPFYEQYF.

The genes are TRBV20-1 and TRBJ1-2; unclear D gene. CDR3 length: 11 amino acids. Germline CDR1 reads DFQATT; CDR2 reads SNEGSKA (reference sequence). V was trimmed by 3 bases and J by 4 bases, leaving 6 bases between them. The CDR3 spells CSARPPYGYTF. CDR3 DNA sequence: TGCAGTGCTAGGCCCCCCTATGGCTACACCTTC.

This clonotype occurred many times. V is TRBV28 and J is TRBJ1-6; D unclear. This CDR3 is 14 amino acids long. V dropped 5 bases and J dropped 9 bases, with 14 bases sitting between them. Germline V lookup: CDR1 MDHEN, CDR2 SYDVKM. The CDR3 sequence is CASSPSSEISPLHF. The CDR3 DNA reads as TGTGCCAGCAGTCCGAGCTCAGAGATTTCACCCCTCCACTTT.

There are a few counts of this clonotype. This chain connects TRBV6-1 to TRBJ2-2; D not certain. Germline loops: CDR1 MNHNS, CDR2 SASEGT. V was clipped by 11 bases and J by 4 bases, with 17 bases between them. This CDR3 contains 14 residues. The DNA for the CDR3 is TGTGCCGGAACCACGGGTAGTGGCACCGGGGAGCTGTTTTTT. The encoded protein is CAGTTGSGTGELFF.

The sample holds many counts of this clonotype. The chain links TRBV20-1 to TRBJ1-2; no clear D. The V and J ends lost 5 bases and 3 bases respectively, with 19 bases between them. Germline lookup yields CDR1 DFQATT and CDR2 SNEGSKA (reference sequence). This CDR3 has 15 residues. In DNA, the CDR3 is TGCAGTGCTTCGGACGTCGGGCAGAGCCACTATGGCTACACCTTC. It encodes CSASDVGQSHYGYTF.

The V call is TRBV12-5, the J call TRBJ1-2; no clear D gene. Trimming pared 0 bases from V and 2 bases from J, leaving 7 bases between. From germline, CDR1 is LGHNT and CDR2 FRNRAP. The length of the CDR3 is 14 residues. CDR3 DNA: TGTGCTAGTGGTTTGGTAGGCGGGAACTATGGCTACACCTTC. It codes for CASGLVGGNYGYTF.

This clonotype was observed a handful of times. The V gene is TRBV7-9, the J gene TRBJ1-1; TRBD1 agrees at 9 bases. CDR3 length equals 12 residues. Germline V CDR1 and CDR2: SEHNR, FQNEAQ (reference sequence). V gave up 0 bases and J gave up 11 bases; unmatched junction bases: 1. The CDR3 region has the DNA TGTGCCAGCAGCTTAGCCGGGACAGGGGCTTTCTTT. It is translated as CASSLAGTGAFF.

This clonotype came up many times. The chain joins TRBV5-1 to TRBJ2-7; 7 bases align to TRBD1. The length of the CDR3 is 14 residues. Per germline, CDR1 SGHRS and CDR2 YFSETQ. The trim removed 4 bases at V and 1 base at J, leaving 5 bases unmatched. The CDR3 region is CASSPTGASYEQYF. The DNA of the CDR3 is TGCGCCAGCAGCCCAACAGGGGCATCCTACGAGCAGTACTTC. Full variable domain (rest looked up from reference TRBV5-1 and TRBJ2-7): KAGVTQTPRYLIKTRGQQVTLSCSPISGHRSVSWYQQTPGQGLQFLFEYFSETQRNKGNFPGRFSGRQFSNSRSEMNVSTLELGDSALYLCASSPTGASYEQYFGPGTRLTVT.

This clonotype was observed many times. V gene TRBV5-1 combines with J gene TRBJ2-4, with D perhaps matching TRBD1 (6 bases). Germline values: CDR1 SGHRS, CDR2 YFSETQ. V was cut by 1 base and J by 5 bases, with 7 bases left in between. The CDR3 runs 13 residues. CDR3 in DNA: TGCGCCAGCAGCTTGAACAGGGAAAACATTCAGTACTTC. As protein: CASSLNRENIQYF.

This clonotype has more than one count but fewer than ten. A much larger clone differs by one base, so this may be a read error. This chain joins TRBV12-3 or TRBV12-4 and TRBJ2-7; D ambiguous. This CDR3 region has 14 residues. The ends were cut back, 4 bases at V and 4 bases at J, with 14 bases in the middle. This CDR3 is CASSSSQDDYEQYF. In DNA, the CDR3 is TGTGCCAGCAGTTCCAGCCAGGACGATTACGAGCAGTACTTC.

This clonotype has at least ten counts. This chain connects TRBV25-1 to TRBJ2-5; D not resolved. The V end lost 6 bases, the J end lost 3 bases, and 2 bases lay between the germline ends. CDR3 length: 10 amino acids. Germline V lookup: CDR1 MGHDK, CDR2 SYGVNS. CDR3 region: CASREETQYF. In DNA, the CDR3 is TGTGCCAGCAGAGAAGAGACCCAGTACTTC.